The 12 T cell receptor beta chains below come from one sample, sequenced in a study of T cell changes during pregnancy in multiple sclerosis (dated by TCRdb to 2018 to 2020). The library was generated by the immunoSEQ multiplex PCR assay. The clones in this table, taken by TCRdb from immuneACCESS, are in-frame only. Not every clone is retained; where verified, under half of the shortfall comes from an unresolved V gene, and the cause of the rest is unknown. The sample has around 50,000 clones on record, around nine tenths of them singletons. The ten largest clonotypes hold approximately 5.3% of the sample. The sequencing sample was made of peripheral blood from another person, used as feeder cells. These TCRs come from a human donor whose cells served as feeder cells for cultures in a pregnancy study.

This chain uses TRBV5-4 with TRBJ1-5; weak D call: TRBD1 (5 bases). V lost 4 bases, J lost 1 base, and 6 bases lay in between. The CDR3 covers 13 residues. The V gene's germline CDR1 is SGHNT and CDR2 YYREEE (reference sequence). The CDR3 is CASSRDSNQPQHF. The CDR3 DNA is TGTGCCAGCAGCCGGGACAGCAATCAGCCCCAGCATTTT. The full variable domain, completed using reference TRBV5-4 and TRBJ1-5, is ETGVTQSPTHLIKTRGQQVTLRCSSQSGHNTVSWYQQALGQGPQFIFQYYREEENGRGNFPPRFSGLQFPNYSSELNVNALELDDSALYLCASSRDSNQPQHFGDGTRLSIL.

The chain links TRBV6-6 to TRBJ2-5; no clear D. From germline, CDR1 is MNHNY and CDR2 SVGAGI (reference sequence). V gave up 7 bases and J gave up 5 bases, with 11 bases separating them. The length of the CDR3 is 12 residues. The CDR3 loop reads CASNPGRETQYF. Written as DNA, the CDR3 is TGTGCCAGCAATCCGGGTCGGGAGACCCAGTACTTC.

The V call is TRBV9, the J call TRBJ1-2; weak D call: TRBD1 (6 bases). The CDR3 totals 14 residues. The germline V and J ends were trimmed by 0 bases and 4 bases, with 10 bases remaining between them. Germline V gives CDR1 SGDLS, CDR2 YYNGEE. The CDR3 here is CASSVAEGGYGYTF. The CDR3 DNA is TGTGCCAGCAGCGTAGCTGAGGGGGGCTATGGCTACACCTTC.

The V gene is TRBV13, the J gene TRBJ2-5, with 7 bases fitting TRBD1. The trim removed 5 bases at V and 2 bases at J, leaving 5 bases unmatched. The germline V gene encodes CDR1 PRHDT and CDR2 FYEKMQ (reference sequence). This CDR3 is built from 14 residues. In DNA form, the CDR3 reads TGTGCCAGCAGCCCGACAGGGAAACAAGAGACCCAGTACTTC. It encodes CASSPTGKQETQYF.

The chain has TRBV7-2 and TRBJ1-4, with D perhaps matching TRBD1 (5 bases). This CDR3 is 14 amino acids long. Germline loops: CDR1 SGHTA, CDR2 FQGNSA. The ends were cut back, 1 base at V and 6 bases at J, with 9 bases in the middle. The chain's CDR3 is CASSLDRIDEKLFF. The CDR3 coding sequence is TGTGCCAGCAGCTTAGACAGGATCGATGAAAAACTGTTTTTT.

The V gene is TRBV7-2, the J gene TRBJ2-5; no clear D gene. CDR3 size: 13 residues. V shed 1 base and J shed 4 bases, with 7 bases lying between them. Germline CDR1 reads SGHTA; CDR2 reads FQGNSA. This CDR3 reads CASSLDLSETQYF. The DNA for the CDR3 is TGTGCCAGCAGCTTAGATTTGTCAGAGACCCAGTACTTC.

The chain employs TRBV23-1 and TRBJ1-6; D might be TRBD1 (5 bases). TRBV23-1 is an ORF for which the function is uncertain. This CDR3 spans 18 amino acids. V lost 6 bases and J lost 3, with 21 bases in between. The CDR3 sequence is CASSHLRTWGFYNSPLHF. CDR3 bases: TGCGCCAGCAGCCACCTTCGGACCTGGGGCTTCTATAATTCACCCCTCCACTTT.

The rearrangement joins TRBV5-1 to TRBJ2-4; no definite D call. Trimming took off 0 bases at V and 1 base at J, with 5 bases between the two ends. This CDR3 comprises 14 residues. CDR1 is SGHRS, CDR2 YFSETQ, per germline. The CDR3 sequence: CASSLGGAKNIQYF. In DNA, the CDR3 is TGCGCCAGCAGCTTGGGAGGCGCCAAAAACATTCAGTACTTC.

The chain is built from TRBV5-4 and TRBJ2-3, with TRBD1 as a possible D gene (6 bases). The CDR3 is 14 amino acids. V lost 4 bases and J 6 bases, leaving 15 bases between the germline ends. CDR1 is SGHNT and CDR2 is YYREEE in the germline V gene (reference sequence). This CDR3 is CASSRQEASDTQYF. The DNA of the CDR3 is TGTGCCAGCAGCCGACAGGAAGCATCGGATACGCAGTATTTT.

The chain recombines TRBV6-1 with TRBJ2-3; 8 bases agree with TRBD1. There are 15 residues in the CDR3. J lost 4 bases, V lost 3 bases, and 6 bases had no gene match. The V gene's germline CDR1 is MNHNS and CDR2 SASEGT. The CDR3 DNA reads as TGTGCCAGCAGTGATGGCGACAGGGGATCAGATACGCAGTATTTT. Protein product: CASSDGDRGSDTQYF.

The J gene is TRBJ2-7, the V gene TRBV15, with 12 bases aligning to TRBD2. Germline V gene data show CDR1 as LNHNV and CDR2 as YYDKDF (reference sequence). With 1 base clipped from V and 4 bases from J, the junction kept 5 bases outside the gene matches. CDR3 size: 16 residues. CDR3 nucleotide sequence: TGTGCCACCAGCAGAGTAAGACTAGCGGGAGATTACGAGCAGTACTTC. Protein: CATSRVRLAGDYEQYF.

The chain is built from TRBV5-8 and TRBJ1-2; 7 bases match TRBD1. Germline V gene sequence: CDR1 SGHTS, CDR2 YDEGEE. The length of the CDR3 is 15 residues. The V and J ends lost 1 base and 6 bases, in that order; junction bases with no gene match: 9. CDR3 sequence: CASSLSAGGQHGYTF. The CDR3 nucleotides are TGTGCCAGCAGCTTGTCAGCTGGGGGACAGCATGGCTACACCTTC. The full variable domain, rest sourced from reference TRBV5-8 and TRBJ1-2, is EAGVTQSPTHLIKTRGQQATLRCSPISGHTSVYWYQQALGLGLQFLLWYDEGEERNRGNFPPRFSGRQFPNYSSELNVNALELEDSALYLCASSLSAGGQHGYTFGSGTRLTVV.